This TCR beta chain originates from a study of shared clonotypes between healthy human individuals. Background on the study: Each donor contributed plates that comprised three CD4 naive, three CD4 memory, two CD8 naive and one CD8 memory.

Study findings and constraints: Generally, estimated richness proved larger in naive subsets than it did in memory subsets.

The germline V gene encodes CDR1 SEHNR and CDR2 FQNEAQ (reference sequence). This CDR3 comprises 15 residues. V was trimmed by 6 bases and J by 5 bases, leaving 16 bases between them. Measured with immunoSEQ multiplex PCR; TCRdb has only the in-frame clones, and not every one. This table holds approximately 2.5 million clones, 90% to 95% found once. Investigators divided CD4+ cells into CD45RA+ naive and CD45RA-negative memory subsets. Worth noting for this clone: The antigen is undetermined.

The source of this sequence is a man between 18 and 35 years old in good health. The J gene is TRBJ2-2, the V gene TRBV7-9; D is uncertain. The sequenced material came from naive CD4+ T cells sorted from blood. The subset here: CD45RA+ positively selected. CDR3 sequence reads: CASSIANRWTGELFF. As DNA, the CDR3 is TGTGCCAGCAGTATAGCCAATAGATGGACCGGGGAGCTGTTTTTT.